Listed below are T cell receptor beta chains from one sample, sequenced in a study of vaccination and CD4 T cells after COVID-19. From the PCR reads, TCRdb called clonotypes with MiXCR, one entry per CDR3 protein. This table has around 19,000 distinct CDR3 sequences, approximately 50% appearing once. For these TCRs, the target antigens are not known. The sample consisted of CD4+ T cells from blood, cultured in vitro. All receptors come from a human donor who had recovered from COVID-19. CDR3s include the opening cysteine and the closing phenylalanine or tryptophan. The D gene is left open where the match is weak. Size tells how often a clone was seen (once, few, many) or the class of an expanded clone, and some rows leave it out.

v_call	j_call	d_call	clone_size	cdr3_length	cdr3_nt	cdr3_aa
TRBV11-1	TRBJ1-6	-	-	13	TGTGCCAGCAGCTTAACGGGGAATTCACCCCTCCACTTT	CASSLTGNSPLHF
TRBV5-6	TRBJ1-2	-	once	13	TGTGCCAGCAGCCCACAGGGAATTCGTGGCTACACCTTC	CASSPQGIRGYTF
TRBV6-5	TRBJ1-1	-	-	16	TGTGCCAGCAGTTACGGCGGGAAATCAGGGAGCACTGAAGCTTTCTTT	CASSYGGKSGSTEAFF
TRBV6-2/TRBV6-3	TRBJ1-5	-	once	15	TGTGCCGGCAGCACCCGGATGAGTAGCAATCAGCCCCAGCATTTT	CAGSTRMSSNQPQHF
TRBV6-1	TRBJ2-7	TRBD2	once	12	TGTGCCAGCAAAAGGGAGGGGTACGAGCAGTACTTC	CASKREGYEQYF
TRBV19	TRBJ2-2	-	-	14	TGTGCCAGTAGTACTTCCAAGAACACCGGGGAGCTGTTTTTT	CASSTSKNTGELFF
TRBV11-3	TRBJ1-2	-	-	12	TGTGCCAGCAGCACCCAAAACTATGGCTACACCTTC	CASSTQNYGYTF
TRBV6-4	TRBJ2-2	-	few	13	TGTGCCAGCAGTGATGGCTACCGAGGGGAGCTGTTTTTT	CASSDGYRGELFF
TRBV6-1	TRBJ1-2	-	-	13	TGTGCCAGCAGCAGGGGCGGTGTCTATGGCTACACCTTC	CASSRGGVYGYTF
TRBV11-3	TRBJ2-5	-	-	14	TGTGCCAGCAGCTTGCTGTTACCTGAGGAGACCCAGTACTTC	CASSLLLPEETQYF
TRBV2	TRBJ2-1	-	-	11	TGTGCCAGCAGTGAAAGGGATGAGCAGTTCTTC	CASSERDEQFF
TRBV20-1	TRBJ2-2	TRBD2	few	16	TGCAGTGCTAGAGGTCTAGCGGGGGGGCTAGGCGGGGAGCTGTTTTTT	CSARGLAGGLGGELFF
TRBV4-2	TRBJ1-2	-	-	14	TGTGCCAGCAGCCAATCGAGGGACTCGCATGGCTACACCTTC	CASSQSRDSHGYTF
TRBV6-2/TRBV6-3	TRBJ1-5	-	-	12	TGTGCCAGCAGTCCCTGGAATCAGCCCCAGCATTTT	CASSPWNQPQHF
TRBV7-9	TRBJ1-1	-	once	12	TGTGCCAGCAGCTTAGGAGAAACTGAAGCTTTCTTT	CASSLGETEAFF
TRBV20-1	TRBJ2-3	TRBD1	-	13	TGCAGTGCCCCGGGACAGGGAGCAGATACGCAGTATTTT	CSAPGQGADTQYF
TRBV27	TRBJ2-3	-	few	18	TGTGCCAGCAGTTTCCTCCTCCCCACTAGCTCCAGGGGAGATACGCAGTATTTT	CASSFLLPTSSRGDTQYF
TRBV4-2	TRBJ1-2	TRBD1	-	15	TGTGCCAGCAGCAAAAACAGCGACAGGGGGCATGGCTACACCTTC	CASSKNSDRGHGYTF
TRBV18	TRBJ1-6	TRBD1	few	16	TGTGCCAGCTCAAAAGGGGGCGCAGGATCGGGATCACCCCTCCACTTT	CASSKGGAGSGSPLHF
TRBV7-9	TRBJ1-1	-	few	12	TGTGCCAGCAGCTTATCCCGGACTGAAGCTTTCTTT	CASSLSRTEAFF
TRBV18	TRBJ2-7	-	-	15	TGTGCCAGCTCACCGTTCCCGGGGGGCGCCTACGAGCAGTACTTC	CASSPFPGGAYEQYF
TRBV5-1	TRBJ2-7	TRBD2	few	14	TGCGCCAGCAGCCCGGGACTACGGGCGGGCGAGCAGTACTTC	CASSPGLRAGEQYF
TRBV7-2	TRBJ1-1	-	few	13	TGTGCCAGCAGCGTTCAGATGAACACTGAAGCTTTCTTT	CASSVQMNTEAFF
TRBV27	TRBJ1-2	TRBD1	-	13	TGTGCCAGCAGTCCGACAGGGACACGCGGCTACACCTTC	CASSPTGTRGYTF
TRBV6-1	TRBJ1-6	-	-	13	TGTGCCAGCAGACCCGATGATAATTCACCCCTCCACTTT	CASRPDDNSPLHF
TRBV6-5	TRBJ2-6	TRBD1	-	17	TGTGCCAGCAGTTACCCCCATACAGGGGAGGGGGCCAACGTCCTGACTTTC	CASSYPHTGEGANVLTF
TRBV7-2	TRBJ1-1	-	-	15	TGTGCCAGCAGCCGAGGACCGCTAATGAACACTGAAGCTTTCTTT	CASSRGPLMNTEAFF
TRBV7-2	TRBJ2-1	TRBD2	once	16	TGTGCCAGCAGCTCCGCGGGGGGGCGGGTCTACAATGAGCAGTTCTTC	CASSSAGGRVYNEQFF
TRBV20-1	TRBJ1-2	TRBD1	few	14	TGCAGTGCTACCGGGACAGAAAAGTTAAATGGCTACACCTTC	CSATGTEKLNGYTF
TRBV20-1	TRBJ2-3	-	-	14	TGCAGTGCTGCTCTCTGGGACAACACAGATACGCAGTATTTT	CSAALWDNTDTQYF
TRBV14	TRBJ1-1	TRBD1	-	15	TGTGCCAGCAGCCTTCGACAGGGTTGGATCACTGAAGCTTTCTTT	CASSLRQGWITEAFF
TRBV7-2	TRBJ2-2	TRBD1	few	14	TGTGCCAGCAGCTGGGACAGGGGGTCCGGGGAGCTGTTTTTT	CASSWDRGSGELFF
TRBV24-1	TRBJ2-5	TRBD2	few	16	TGTGCCACCAGTGATTTTAGCGGGAGGTATGGGGAGACCCAGTACTTC	CATSDFSGRYGETQYF
TRBV27	TRBJ2-1	TRBD1	few	17	TGTGCCAGCACCGTCAGAGGGACAGGGGTGTCCTACAATGAGCAGTTCTTC	CASTVRGTGVSYNEQFF
TRBV5-1	TRBJ1-6	TRBD1	-	14	TGCGCCAGCAGCTACGACAGGGGCAATTCACCCCTCCACTTT	CASSYDRGNSPLHF
TRBV20-1	TRBJ1-1	-	-	13	TGCAGTGCTAGAGGCCTCATGAACACTGAAGCTTTCTTT	CSARGLMNTEAFF
TRBV7-2	TRBJ1-5	-	few	14	TGTGCCAGCAGCTTTCGACTTAGCAATCAGCCCCAGCATTTT	CASSFRLSNQPQHF
TRBV11-3	TRBJ2-7	-	-	14	TGTGCCAGCAGCTTAACCGGGGATCGGTACGAGCAGTACTTC	CASSLTGDRYEQYF
TRBV7-2	TRBJ1-6	-	few	13	TGTGCCAGCAGTGGGGCGTTAAGGTCACCCCTCCACTTT	CASSGALRSPLHF
TRBV27	TRBJ1-5	TRBD1	-	16	TGTGCCAGCAGCCCCTCCGGGACAGGGGTTAATCAGCCCCAGCATTTT	CASSPSGTGVNQPQHF
TRBV7-2	TRBJ2-5	-	-	14	TGTGCCAGCAGCTCCCGAAGGGGATGGGAGACCCAGTACTTC	CASSSRRGWETQYF
TRBV20-1	TRBJ2-3	-	few	15	TGCAGTGCGGAGAGCCCCCGGGGGGCAACAGATACGCAGTATTTT	CSAESPRGATDTQYF
TRBV18	TRBJ1-2	-	-	13	TGTGCCAGCTCGCCGGGAGCGGGCGCTGGCTACACCTTC	CASSPGAGAGYTF
TRBV7-9	TRBJ2-2	-	-	12	TGTGCCAGCAGCTTACCCGCCGGGGAGCTGTTTTTT	CASSLPAGELFF
TRBV7-2	TRBJ2-7	TRBD1	-	15	TGTGCCAGCAGCTGGAGGCCGCGACAGGGCTACGAGCAGTACTTC	CASSWRPRQGYEQYF
TRBV7-2	TRBJ1-4	-	-	15	TGTGCCAGCAGCCAAGGGCTGGGAAACAATGAAAAACTGTTTTTT	CASSQGLGNNEKLFF
TRBV7-2	TRBJ2-2	-	few	13	TGTGCCAGCAGCTTAATAAACACCGGGGAGCTGTTTTTT	CASSLINTGELFF
TRBV7-8	TRBJ1-1	-	few	13	TGTGCCAGCAAGATAGACAGGAACACTGAAGCTTTCTTT	CASKIDRNTEAFF